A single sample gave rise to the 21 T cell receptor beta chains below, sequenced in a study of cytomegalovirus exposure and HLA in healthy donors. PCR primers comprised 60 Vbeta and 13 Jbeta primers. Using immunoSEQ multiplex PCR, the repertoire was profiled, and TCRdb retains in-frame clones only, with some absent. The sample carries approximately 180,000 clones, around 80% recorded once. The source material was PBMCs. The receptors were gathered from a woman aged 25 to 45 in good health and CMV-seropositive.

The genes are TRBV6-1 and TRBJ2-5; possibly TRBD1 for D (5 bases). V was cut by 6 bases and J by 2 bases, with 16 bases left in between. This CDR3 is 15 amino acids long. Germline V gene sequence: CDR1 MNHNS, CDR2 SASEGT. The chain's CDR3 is CASSIVTVSQETQYF. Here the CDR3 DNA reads TGTGCCAGCAGCATTGTGACAGTGTCGCAAGAGACCCAGTACTTC.

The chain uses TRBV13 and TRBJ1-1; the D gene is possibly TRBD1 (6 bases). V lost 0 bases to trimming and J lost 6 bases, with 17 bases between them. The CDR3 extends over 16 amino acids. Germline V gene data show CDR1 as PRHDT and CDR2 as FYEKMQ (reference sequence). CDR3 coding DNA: TGTGCCAGCAGCTTAGGTGCCCGCCAGGGGCGATCTGAAGCTTTCTTT. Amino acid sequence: CASSLGARQGRSEAFF.

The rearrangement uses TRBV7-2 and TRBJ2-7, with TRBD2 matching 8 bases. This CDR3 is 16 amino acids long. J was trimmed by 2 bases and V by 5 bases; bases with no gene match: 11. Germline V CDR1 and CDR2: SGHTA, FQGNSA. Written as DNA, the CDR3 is TGTGCCAGCAGCCTGCGTAGGGCGGGAGGCGCCTACGAGCAGTACTTC. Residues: CASSLRRAGGAYEQYF.

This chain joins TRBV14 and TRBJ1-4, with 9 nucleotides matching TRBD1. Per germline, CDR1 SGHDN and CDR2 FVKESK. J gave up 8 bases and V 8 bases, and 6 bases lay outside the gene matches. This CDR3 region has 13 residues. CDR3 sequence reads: CASGTGLGEKLFF. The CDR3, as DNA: TGTGCCAGCGGGACAGGGCTCGGGGAAAAACTGTTTTTT. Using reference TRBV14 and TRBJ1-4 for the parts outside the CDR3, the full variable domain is EAGVTQFPSHSVIEKGQTVTLRCDPISGHDNLYWYRRVMGKEIKFLLHFVKESKQDESGMPNNRFLAERTGGTYSTLKVQPAELEDSGVYFCASGTGLGEKLFFGSGTQLSVL.

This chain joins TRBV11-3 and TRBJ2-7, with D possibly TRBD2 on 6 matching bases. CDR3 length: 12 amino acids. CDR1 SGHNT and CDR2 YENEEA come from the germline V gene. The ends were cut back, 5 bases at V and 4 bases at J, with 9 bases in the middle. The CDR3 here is CASSQGGYEQYF. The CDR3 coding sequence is TGTGCCAGCAGCCAGGGAGGATACGAGCAGTACTTC.

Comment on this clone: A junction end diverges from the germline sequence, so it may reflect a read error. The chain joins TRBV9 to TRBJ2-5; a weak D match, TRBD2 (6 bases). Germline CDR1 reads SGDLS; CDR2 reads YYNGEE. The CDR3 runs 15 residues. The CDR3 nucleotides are TGTGCCAGCAGCGTAGCGGGACTCCTCGCAGAGGCCCAGTACTTC. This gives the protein CASSVAGLLAEAQYF.

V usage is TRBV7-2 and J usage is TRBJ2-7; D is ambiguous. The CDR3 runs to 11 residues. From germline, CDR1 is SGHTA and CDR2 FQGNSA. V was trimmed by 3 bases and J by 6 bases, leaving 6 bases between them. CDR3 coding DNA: TGTGCCAGCAGCTTGAGTGTCGAGCAGTACTTC. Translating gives CASSLSVEQYF.

The CDR3 DNA sequence: TGCGCCAGCAGCTTGGACAGGCAAGATACGCAGTATTTT. Translated, it gives CASSLDRQDTQYF. The genes are TRBV5-1 and TRBJ2-3; D is perhaps TRBD1 (5 bases). The CDR3 sequence is 13 residues long. The V and J ends lost 0 bases and 5 bases respectively, with 7 bases between them. Per germline, CDR1 SGHRS and CDR2 YFSETQ.

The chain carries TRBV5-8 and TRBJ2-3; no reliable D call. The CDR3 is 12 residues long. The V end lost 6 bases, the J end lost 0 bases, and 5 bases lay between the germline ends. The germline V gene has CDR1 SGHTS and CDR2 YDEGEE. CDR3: CASTYSTDTQYF. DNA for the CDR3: TGTGCCAGCACCTATAGCACAGATACGCAGTATTTT. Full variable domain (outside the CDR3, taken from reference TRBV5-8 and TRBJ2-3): EAGVTQSPTHLIKTRGQQATLRCSPISGHTSVYWYQQALGLGLQFLLWYDEGEERNRGNFPPRFSGRQFPNYSSELNVNALELEDSALYLCASTYSTDTQYFGPGTRLTVL.

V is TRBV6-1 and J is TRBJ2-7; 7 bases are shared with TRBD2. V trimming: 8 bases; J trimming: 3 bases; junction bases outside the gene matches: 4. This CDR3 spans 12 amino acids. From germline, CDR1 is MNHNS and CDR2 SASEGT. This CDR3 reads CASWGRGYEQYF. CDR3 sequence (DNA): TGTGCCAGCTGGGGGAGGGGCTACGAGCAGTACTTC.

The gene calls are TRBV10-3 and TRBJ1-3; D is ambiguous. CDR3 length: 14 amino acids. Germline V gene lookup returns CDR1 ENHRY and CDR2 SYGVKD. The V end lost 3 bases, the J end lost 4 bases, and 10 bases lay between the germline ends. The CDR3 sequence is CAISDGTGGNTIYF. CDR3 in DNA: TGTGCCATCAGTGACGGAACGGGAGGAAACACCATATATTTT.

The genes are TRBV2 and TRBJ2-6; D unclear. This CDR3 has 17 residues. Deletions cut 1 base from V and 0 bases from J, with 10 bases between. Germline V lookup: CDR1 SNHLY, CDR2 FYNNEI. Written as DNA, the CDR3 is TGTGCCAGCAGTGAAGTACAGCCCAACTCTGGGGCCAACGTCCTGACTTTC. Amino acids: CASSEVQPNSGANVLTF.

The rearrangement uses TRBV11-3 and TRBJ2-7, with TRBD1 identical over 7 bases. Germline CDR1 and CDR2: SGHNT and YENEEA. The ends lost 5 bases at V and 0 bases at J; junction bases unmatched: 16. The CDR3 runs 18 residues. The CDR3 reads CASSPRQGRTISSYEQYF. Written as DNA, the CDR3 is TGTGCCAGCAGCCCTCGACAGGGCCGTACGATCAGCTCCTACGAGCAGTACTTC.

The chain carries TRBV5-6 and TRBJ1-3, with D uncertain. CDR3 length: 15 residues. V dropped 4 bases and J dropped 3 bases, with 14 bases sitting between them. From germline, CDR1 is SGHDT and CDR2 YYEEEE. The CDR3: CASSPTRGFGNTIYF. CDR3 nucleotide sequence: TGTGCCAGCAGCCCCACCCGGGGATTTGGAAACACCATATATTTT.

CDR3: CASSPQSGGEAFF. For the CDR3, the DNA is TGTGCCAGCAGCCCCCAATCCGGGGGTGAAGCTTTCTTT. V usage is TRBV9 and J usage is TRBJ1-1, with D possibly being TRBD1 (5 bases). Germline values: CDR1 SGDLS, CDR2 YYNGEE. Trimming stripped 4 bases from V and 7 bases from J, with 14 bases between. The CDR3 contains 13 residues.

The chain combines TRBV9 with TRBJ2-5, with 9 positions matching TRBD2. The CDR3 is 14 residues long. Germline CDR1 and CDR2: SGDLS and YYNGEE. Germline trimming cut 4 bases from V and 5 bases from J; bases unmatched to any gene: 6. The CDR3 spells CASSFSGSTETQYF. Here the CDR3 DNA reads TGTGCCAGCAGCTTTAGCGGGAGCACGGAGACCCAGTACTTC.

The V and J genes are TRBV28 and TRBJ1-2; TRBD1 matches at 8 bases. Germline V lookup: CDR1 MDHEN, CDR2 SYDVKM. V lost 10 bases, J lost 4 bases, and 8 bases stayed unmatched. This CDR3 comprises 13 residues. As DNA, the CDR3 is TGTGCCACCATTCGACAGGGGCTCTATGGCTACACCTTC. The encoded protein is CATIRQGLYGYTF.

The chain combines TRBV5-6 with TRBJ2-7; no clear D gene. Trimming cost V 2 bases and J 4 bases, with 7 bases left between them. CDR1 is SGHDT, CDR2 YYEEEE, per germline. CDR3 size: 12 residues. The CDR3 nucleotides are TGTGCCAGCAGCTTTGGCGGTTACGAGCAGTACTTC. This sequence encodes CASSFGGYEQYF.

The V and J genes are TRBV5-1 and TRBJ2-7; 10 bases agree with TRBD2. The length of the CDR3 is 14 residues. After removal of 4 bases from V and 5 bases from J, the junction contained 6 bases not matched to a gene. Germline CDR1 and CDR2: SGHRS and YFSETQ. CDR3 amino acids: CASSIGTSDHEQYF. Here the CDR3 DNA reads TGCGCCAGCAGCATCGGGACTAGCGACCACGAGCAGTACTTC. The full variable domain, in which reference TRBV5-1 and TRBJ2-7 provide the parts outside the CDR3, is KAGVTQTPRYLIKTRGQQVTLSCSPISGHRSVSWYQQTPGQGLQFLFEYFSETQRNKGNFPGRFSGRQFSNSRSEMNVSTLELGDSALYLCASSIGTSDHEQYFGPGTRLTVT.

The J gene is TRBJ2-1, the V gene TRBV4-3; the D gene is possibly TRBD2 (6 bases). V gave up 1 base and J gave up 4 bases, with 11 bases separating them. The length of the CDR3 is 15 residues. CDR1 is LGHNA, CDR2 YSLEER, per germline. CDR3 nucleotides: TGCGCCAGCAGCCAAGCCCGAGGGAGGTACAATGAGCAGTTCTTC. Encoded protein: CASSQARGRYNEQFF.

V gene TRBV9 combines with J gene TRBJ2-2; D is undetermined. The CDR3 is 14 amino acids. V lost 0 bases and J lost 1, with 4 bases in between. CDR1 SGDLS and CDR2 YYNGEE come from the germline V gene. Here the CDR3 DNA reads TGTGCCAGCAGCGTAGCGCGGAACACCGGGGAGCTGTTTTTT. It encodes CASSVARNTGELFF.